Listed below are T cell receptor beta chains from one sample, sequenced in a study of blood T cell repertoires in COVID-19. Profiled with immunoSEQ multiplex PCR; TCRdb holds only in-frame clones, not every one. The sample has some 320,000 clones, roughly 90% seen once. The sample comprised PBMCs or T cells enriched from blood (not recorded which). The receptors derive from a man in his 60s who had recovered from COVID-19. Both conserved end residues are part of each CDR3. Each record gives: D gene, J gene, V gene, clone size, CDR3 protein, CDR3 DNA. The D gene is left open where the match is weak. Rows give clone size only sometimes, using once, few, many, or a class for an expanded clone.

D gene: TRBD1; J gene: TRBJ2-1; V gene: TRBV27; clone size: NA; CDR3 protein: CASSLYPGTGIPNEQFF; CDR3 DNA: TGTGCCAGCAGTTTATACCCCGGGACAGGGATCCCCAATGAGCAGTTCTTC
D gene: NA; J gene: TRBJ1-6; V gene: TRBV7-9; clone size: NA; CDR3 protein: CASTENSYNSPLHF; CDR3 DNA: TGTGCCAGCACCGAGAACTCCTATAATTCACCCCTCCACTTT
D gene: TRBD1; J gene: TRBJ2-2; V gene: TRBV7-7; clone size: NA; CDR3 protein: CASSPIGQGDTGELFF; CDR3 DNA: TGTGCTAGCAGCCCAATAGGACAGGGAGACACCGGGGAGCTGTTTTTT
D gene: TRBD2; J gene: TRBJ2-3; V gene: TRBV9; clone size: once; CDR3 protein: CASSAQAGGSSRDTQYF; CDR3 DNA: TGTGCCAGCAGCGCACAAGCGGGGGGTAGTTCGAGAGATACGCAGTATTTT
D gene: NA; J gene: TRBJ2-1; V gene: TRBV7-9; clone size: NA; CDR3 protein: CASSLASYNEQFF; CDR3 DNA: TGTGCCAGCAGCCTCGCGTCGTACAATGAGCAGTTCTTC
D gene: TRBD1; J gene: TRBJ1-3; V gene: TRBV19; clone size: NA; CDR3 protein: CASSPHRGQGNTIYF; CDR3 DNA: TGTGCCAGTAGTCCACACAGGGGGCAGGGAAACACCATATATTTT
D gene: NA; J gene: TRBJ2-7; V gene: TRBV18; clone size: NA; CDR3 protein: CASLGGDRRTYEQYF; CDR3 DNA: TGTGCCAGTCTGGGGGGGGACAGGAGGACCTACGAGCAGTACTTC
D gene: TRBD1; J gene: TRBJ1-1; V gene: TRBV7-9; clone size: NA; CDR3 protein: CASSPDRIKITEAFF; CDR3 DNA: TGTGCCAGCTCCCCGGACAGGATCAAGATCACTGAAGCTTTCTTT
D gene: NA; J gene: TRBJ2-1; V gene: TRBV30; clone size: NA; CDR3 protein: CAWSRSYEQFF; CDR3 DNA: TGTGCCTGGAGTCGGAGCTATGAGCAGTTCTTC
D gene: TRBD2; J gene: TRBJ2-1; V gene: TRBV6-6; clone size: once; CDR3 protein: CASRRLAVPYNEQFF; CDR3 DNA: TGTGCCAGCAGACGACTAGCGGTACCCTACAATGAGCAGTTCTTC
D gene: NA; J gene: TRBJ2-1; V gene: TRBV11-2; clone size: NA; CDR3 protein: CASSPTNAGEQFF; CDR3 DNA: TGTGCCAGCAGCCCGACCAACGCGGGTGAGCAGTTCTTC
D gene: NA; J gene: TRBJ1-2; V gene: TRBV6-5; clone size: once; CDR3 protein: CASRSQGMARGYTF; CDR3 DNA: TGTGCCAGCAGATCACAGGGTATGGCAAGGGGCTACACCTTC
D gene: NA; J gene: TRBJ2-5; V gene: TRBV12-3/TRBV12-4; clone size: NA; CDR3 protein: CASGKGRGETQYF; CDR3 DNA: TGTGCCAGCGGAAAGGGGAGGGGGGAGACCCAGTACTTC
D gene: TRBD1; J gene: TRBJ1-2; V gene: TRBV7-9; clone size: NA; CDR3 protein: CASSPWDRANYGYTF; CDR3 DNA: TGTGCCAGCAGCCCGTGGGACAGGGCTAACTATGGCTACACCTTC
D gene: TRBD1; J gene: TRBJ1-2; V gene: TRBV6-5; clone size: NA; CDR3 protein: CASTRTGPNYGYTF; CDR3 DNA: TGTGCCAGCACAAGGACAGGGCCTAACTATGGCTACACCTTC
D gene: TRBD1; J gene: TRBJ1-2; V gene: TRBV5-3; clone size: once; CDR3 protein: CARSLESRRGSFYTF; CDR3 DNA: TGTGCCAGAAGCTTGGAGTCCCGCAGGGGGTCGTTCTACACCTTC
D gene: NA; J gene: TRBJ1-4; V gene: TRBV7-2; clone size: NA; CDR3 protein: CASSATTGRRNEKLFF; CDR3 DNA: TGTGCCAGCAGCGCGACCACAGGGCGCCGGAATGAAAAACTGTTTTTT
D gene: TRBD2; J gene: TRBJ2-4; V gene: TRBV7-2; clone size: NA; CDR3 protein: CASSQRLAGGPGYF; CDR3 DNA: TGTGCCAGCAGTCAGAGACTAGCGGGAGGGCCTGGTTACTTC
D gene: TRBD1; J gene: TRBJ1-3; V gene: TRBV5-1; clone size: NA; CDR3 protein: CASSSGQGFSGNTIYF; CDR3 DNA: TGCGCCAGCAGCTCGGGACAGGGGTTCTCTGGAAACACCATATATTTT
D gene: TRBD1; J gene: TRBJ1-2; V gene: TRBV6-5; clone size: NA; CDR3 protein: CASSTRTGGVHGYTF; CDR3 DNA: TGTGCCAGCAGTACTCGGACAGGGGGAGTCCATGGCTACACCTTC
D gene: NA; J gene: TRBJ2-1; V gene: TRBV5-8; clone size: NA; CDR3 protein: CASSNQRNNEQFF; CDR3 DNA: TGTGCCAGCAGCAATCAGCGTAACAATGAGCAGTTCTTC
D gene: TRBD2; J gene: TRBJ2-7; V gene: TRBV2; clone size: NA; CDR3 protein: CATRLAGYEQYF; CDR3 DNA: TGTGCCACCCGACTAGCGGGCTACGAGCAGTACTTC
D gene: NA; J gene: TRBJ1-2; V gene: TRBV27; clone size: NA; CDR3 protein: CASSSQGNGYTF; CDR3 DNA: TGTGCCAGCAGTTCTCAGGGGAACGGCTACACCTTC
D gene: TRBD1; J gene: TRBJ1-2; V gene: TRBV29-1; clone size: NA; CDR3 protein: CSVRQGFMDGYTF; CDR3 DNA: TGCAGCGTCAGACAGGGGTTTATGGATGGCTACACCTTC
D gene: TRBD1; J gene: TRBJ1-1; V gene: TRBV5-1; clone size: NA; CDR3 protein: CASSQNRDRGWNTEAFF; CDR3 DNA: TGCGCCAGCAGCCAAAACCGGGACAGGGGGTGGAACACTGAAGCTTTCTTT
D gene: NA; J gene: TRBJ1-6; V gene: TRBV5-1; clone size: NA; CDR3 protein: CASSLAGGQNSPLHF; CDR3 DNA: TGCGCCAGCAGCTTGGCGGGGGGTCAAAATTCACCCCTCCACTTT
D gene: NA; J gene: TRBJ1-3; V gene: TRBV5-1; clone size: NA; CDR3 protein: CASSLGGFSGNTIYF; CDR3 DNA: TGCGCCAGCAGCTTGGGAGGGTTCTCTGGAAACACCATATATTTT
D gene: NA; J gene: TRBJ2-1; V gene: TRBV5-1; clone size: NA; CDR3 protein: CASSLYGGRELEQFF; CDR3 DNA: TGCGCCAGCAGCTTGTACGGAGGAAGGGAACTGGAGCAGTTCTTC
D gene: NA; J gene: TRBJ1-1; V gene: TRBV5-4; clone size: NA; CDR3 protein: CASSITGPNTEAFF; CDR3 DNA: TGTGCCAGCAGCATCACAGGGCCCAACACTGAAGCTTTCTTT
D gene: NA; J gene: TRBJ1-1; V gene: TRBV27; clone size: NA; CDR3 protein: CASSHGPLMNTEAFF; CDR3 DNA: TGTGCCAGCAGCCACGGTCCCTTAATGAACACTGAAGCTTTCTTT
D gene: NA; J gene: TRBJ1-1; V gene: TRBV5-1; clone size: NA; CDR3 protein: CASSPQANTEAFF; CDR3 DNA: TGCGCCAGCAGCCCCCAGGCGAACACTGAAGCTTTCTTT
D gene: NA; J gene: TRBJ1-2; V gene: TRBV5-1; clone size: NA; CDR3 protein: CASSLGQALDGYTF; CDR3 DNA: TGCGCCAGCAGCTTGGGACAGGCGCTTGATGGCTACACCTTC
D gene: TRBD1; J gene: TRBJ2-7; V gene: TRBV7-8; clone size: NA; CDR3 protein: CASRLTGTGSHEQYF; CDR3 DNA: TGTGCCAGCAGACTCACCGGGACAGGGAGTCACGAGCAGTACTTC
D gene: NA; J gene: TRBJ2-1; V gene: TRBV6-5; clone size: NA; CDR3 protein: CASSYSMSNNEQFF; CDR3 DNA: TGTGCCAGCAGTTACTCGATGAGCAACAATGAGCAGTTCTTC
D gene: TRBD2; J gene: TRBJ2-2; V gene: TRBV4-1; clone size: NA; CDR3 protein: CASSQDWEGRTGELFF; CDR3 DNA: TGCGCCAGCAGCCAAGACTGGGAGGGAAGGACCGGGGAGCTGTTTTTT